This T cell receptor beta chain was documented in a study of blood T cell repertoires in COVID-19. Study as a whole: The analysed material was cDNA or gDNA that came from T cells, B-cell-depleted T cells, or PBMCs.

As processed by the authors: Amplified reference gene primers provided the basis for estimating nucleated cell counts. Method: immunoSEQ multiplex PCR; TCRdb's copy keeps in-frame clones and lacks some. The D gene and trimming were derived from the DNA, and the V and J assignments and clone size from that table. This repertoire shows about 97,000 clones, about 90% found once; its top ten account for around 5%. V was trimmed by 2 bases and J by 5 bases, leaving 10 bases between them. CDR1 is LGHDT, CDR2 YNNKEL, per germline (reference sequence). The CDR3 extends over 14 amino acids. The receptor was isolated from a woman aged 50 to 65 with COVID-19, enrolled during active disease. The specimen sequenced was peripheral blood. J is TRBJ1-3 and V is TRBV3-1 (or the pseudogene TRBV3-2); TRBD1 is a possible D gene (5 bases). CDR3 residues: CASSQSGGRNTIYF. In DNA, the CDR3 is TGTGCCAGCAGCCAATCGGGGGGAAGAAACACCATATATTTT.